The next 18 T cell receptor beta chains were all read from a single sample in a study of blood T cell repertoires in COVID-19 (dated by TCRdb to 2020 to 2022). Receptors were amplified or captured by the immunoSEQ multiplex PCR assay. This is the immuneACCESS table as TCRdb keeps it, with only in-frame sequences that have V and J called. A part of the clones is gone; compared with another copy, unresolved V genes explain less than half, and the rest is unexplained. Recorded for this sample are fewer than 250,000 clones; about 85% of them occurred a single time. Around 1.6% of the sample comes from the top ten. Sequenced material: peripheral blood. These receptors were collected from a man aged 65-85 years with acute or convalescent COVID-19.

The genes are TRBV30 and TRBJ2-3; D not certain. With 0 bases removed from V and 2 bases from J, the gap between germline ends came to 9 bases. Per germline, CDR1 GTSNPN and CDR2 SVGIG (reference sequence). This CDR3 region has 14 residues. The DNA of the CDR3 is TGTGCCTGGAGTGTACGTTCCTACACAGATACGCAGTATTTT. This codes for CAWSVRSYTDTQYF.

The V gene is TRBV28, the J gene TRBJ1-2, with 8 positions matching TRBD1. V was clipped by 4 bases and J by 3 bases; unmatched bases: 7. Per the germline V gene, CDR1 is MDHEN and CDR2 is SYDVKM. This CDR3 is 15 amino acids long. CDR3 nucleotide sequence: TGTGCCAGCAGTTCATCAGGGGGCCATGACTATGGCTACACCTTC. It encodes CASSSSGGHDYGYTF.

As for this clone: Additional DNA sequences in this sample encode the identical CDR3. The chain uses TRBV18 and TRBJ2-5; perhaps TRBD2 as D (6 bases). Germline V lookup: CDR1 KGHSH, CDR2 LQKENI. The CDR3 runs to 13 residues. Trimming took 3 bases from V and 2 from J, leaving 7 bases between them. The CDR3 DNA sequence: TGTGCCAGCTCACCGGGACTTCAAGAGACCCAGTACTTC. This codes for CASSPGLQETQYF.

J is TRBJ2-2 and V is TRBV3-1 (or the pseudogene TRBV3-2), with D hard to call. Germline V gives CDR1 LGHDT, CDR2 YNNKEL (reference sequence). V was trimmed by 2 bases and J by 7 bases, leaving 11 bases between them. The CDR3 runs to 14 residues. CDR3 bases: TGTGCCAGCAGCCAATATCGGGTCGGCGGGGAGCTGTTTTTT. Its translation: CASSQYRVGGELFF.

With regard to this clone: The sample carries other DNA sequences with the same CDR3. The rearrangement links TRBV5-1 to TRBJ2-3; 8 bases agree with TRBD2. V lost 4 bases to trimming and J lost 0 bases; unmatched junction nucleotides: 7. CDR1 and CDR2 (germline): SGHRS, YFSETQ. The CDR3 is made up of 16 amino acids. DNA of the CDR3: TGCGCCAGCAGCGCCGGACTAGCCGCTAGCACAGATACGCAGTATTTT. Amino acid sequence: CASSAGLAASTDTQYF.

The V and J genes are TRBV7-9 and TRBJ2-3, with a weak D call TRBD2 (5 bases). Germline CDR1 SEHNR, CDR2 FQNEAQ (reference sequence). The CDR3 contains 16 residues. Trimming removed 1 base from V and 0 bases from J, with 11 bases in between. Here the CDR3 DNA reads TGTGCCAGCAGCTTAGTGGGAGCGGATAGCACAGATACGCAGTATTTT. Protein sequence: CASSLVGADSTDTQYF.

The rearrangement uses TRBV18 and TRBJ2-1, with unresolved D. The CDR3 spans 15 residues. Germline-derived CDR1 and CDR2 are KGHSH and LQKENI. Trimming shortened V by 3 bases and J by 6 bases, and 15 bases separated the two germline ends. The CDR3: CASSPPGPAGNEQFF. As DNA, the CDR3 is TGTGCCAGCTCACCCCCTGGGCCCGCTGGCAATGAGCAGTTCTTC.

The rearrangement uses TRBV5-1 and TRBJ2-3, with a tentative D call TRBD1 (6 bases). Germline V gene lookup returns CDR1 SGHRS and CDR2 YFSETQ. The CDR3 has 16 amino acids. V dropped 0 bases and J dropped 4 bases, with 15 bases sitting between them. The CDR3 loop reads CASSLDLGALPDTQYF. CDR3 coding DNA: TGCGCCAGCAGCTTGGATCTGGGGGCCCTACCAGATACGCAGTATTTT.

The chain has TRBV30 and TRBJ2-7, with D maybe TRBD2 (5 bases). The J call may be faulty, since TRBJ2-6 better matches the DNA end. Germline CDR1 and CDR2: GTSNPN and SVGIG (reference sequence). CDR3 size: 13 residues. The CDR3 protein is CAWTSQSGQPLTF. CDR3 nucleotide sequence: TGTGCCTGGACCTCCCAGAGCGGCCAGCCACTGACTTTC.

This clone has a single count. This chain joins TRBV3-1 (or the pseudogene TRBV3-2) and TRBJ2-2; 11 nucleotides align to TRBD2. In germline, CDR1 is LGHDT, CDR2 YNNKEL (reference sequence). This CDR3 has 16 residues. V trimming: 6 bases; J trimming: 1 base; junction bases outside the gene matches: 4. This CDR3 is CASSPGLAGNTGELFF. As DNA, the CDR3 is TGTGCCAGCAGTCCCGGACTAGCGGGGAACACCGGGGAGCTGTTTTTT.

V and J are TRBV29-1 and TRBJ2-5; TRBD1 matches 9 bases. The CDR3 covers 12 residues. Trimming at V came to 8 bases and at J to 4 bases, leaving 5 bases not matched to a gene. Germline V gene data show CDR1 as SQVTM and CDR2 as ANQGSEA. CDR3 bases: TGCAGCTCCCGGGACAGGGTAGAGACCCAGTACTTC. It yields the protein CSSRDRVETQYF. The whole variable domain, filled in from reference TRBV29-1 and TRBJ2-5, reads SAVISQKPSRDICQRGTSLTIQCQVDSQVTMMFWYRQQPGQSLTLIATANQGSEATYESGFVIDKFPISRPNLTFSTLTVSNMSPEDSSIYLCSSRDRVETQYFGPGTRLLVL.

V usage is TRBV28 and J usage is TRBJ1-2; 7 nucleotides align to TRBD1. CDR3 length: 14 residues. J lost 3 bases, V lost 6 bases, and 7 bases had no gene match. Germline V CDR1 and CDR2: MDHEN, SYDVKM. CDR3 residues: CASSPGGQYYGYTF. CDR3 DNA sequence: TGTGCCAGCAGCCCAGGGGGACAGTACTATGGCTACACCTTC.

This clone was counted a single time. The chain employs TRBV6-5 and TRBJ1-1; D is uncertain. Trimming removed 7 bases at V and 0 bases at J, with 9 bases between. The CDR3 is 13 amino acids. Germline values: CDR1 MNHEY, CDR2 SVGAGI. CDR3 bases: TGTGCCAGCAATACTCCAATGAACACTGAAGCTTTCTTT. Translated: CASNTPMNTEAFF.

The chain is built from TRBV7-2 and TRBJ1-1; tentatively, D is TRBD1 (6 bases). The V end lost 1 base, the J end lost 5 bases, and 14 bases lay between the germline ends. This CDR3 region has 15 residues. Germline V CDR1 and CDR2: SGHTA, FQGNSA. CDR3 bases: TGTGCCAGCAGCTTAGGAGGGGGAATTAAAACTGAAGCTTTCTTT. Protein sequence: CASSLGGGIKTEAFF.

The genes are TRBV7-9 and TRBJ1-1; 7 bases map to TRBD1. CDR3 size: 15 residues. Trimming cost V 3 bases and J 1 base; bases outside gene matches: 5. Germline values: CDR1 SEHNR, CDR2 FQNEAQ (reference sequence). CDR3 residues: CASSFRGGGNTEAFF. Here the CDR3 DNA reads TGTGCCAGCAGCTTTAGAGGGGGCGGGAACACTGAAGCTTTCTTT.

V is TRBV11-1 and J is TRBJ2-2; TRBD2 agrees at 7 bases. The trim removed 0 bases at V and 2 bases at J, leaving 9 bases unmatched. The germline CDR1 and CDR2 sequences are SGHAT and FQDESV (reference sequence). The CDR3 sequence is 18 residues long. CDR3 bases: TGTGCCAGCAGCTTAGCCGCCTTTACTAGCGTCAACACCGGGGAGCTGTTTTTT. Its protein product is CASSLAAFTSVNTGELFF.

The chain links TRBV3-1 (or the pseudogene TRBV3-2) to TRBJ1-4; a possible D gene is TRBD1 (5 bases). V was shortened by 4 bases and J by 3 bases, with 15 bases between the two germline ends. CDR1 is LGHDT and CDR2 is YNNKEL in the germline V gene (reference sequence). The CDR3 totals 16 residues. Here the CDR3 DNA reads TGTGCCAGCAGCCCCCGGGGGAGGGTGGCTAATGAAAAACTGTTTTTT. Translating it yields CASSPRGRVANEKLFF.

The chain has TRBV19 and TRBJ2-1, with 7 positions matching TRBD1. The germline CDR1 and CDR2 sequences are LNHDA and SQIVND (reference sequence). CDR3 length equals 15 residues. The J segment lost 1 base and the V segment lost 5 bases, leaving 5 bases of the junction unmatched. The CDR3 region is CASSFRDRSYNEQFF. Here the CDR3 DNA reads TGTGCCAGTAGTTTCCGGGACAGATCCTACAATGAGCAGTTCTTC.